Listed below are T cell receptor beta chains from one sample, sequenced in a study of radiotherapy plus CTLA-4 blockade in lung cancer. Produced via immunoSEQ multiplex PCR; TCRdb's table is partial and in-frame only. The table shows over 85,000 clones, with 82% occurring only once. Sequenced material: peripheral blood, taken from a patient treated with radiotherapy plus ipilimumab. Receptors were obtained from a human donor with non-small cell lung cancer that progressed on radiotherapy plus ipilimumab. Each CDR3 is given with its conserved first and last residue. D genes are given only for firm matches. Clone size appears in some rows only: once, few, many, or a class for an expanded clone.

CASSQERWTSGITSTDTQYF	TGTGCCAGCAGCCAAGAGAGGTGGACTAGCGGGATTACTAGCACAGATACGCAGTATTTT	TRBV4-2	TRBD2	TRBJ2-3	NA
CASSLRPAATDTQYF	TGTGCCAGCAGCTTGCGTCCAGCGGCCACAGATACGCAGTATTTT	TRBV5-4	NA	TRBJ2-3	NA
CASSRRQGPEAFF	TGTGCCAGCAGTCGACGACAGGGCCCTGAAGCTTTCTTT	TRBV2	TRBD1	TRBJ1-1	NA
CASSAGSNTGELFF	TGTGCCAGTTCCGCGGGATCGAACACCGGGGAGCTGTTTTTT	TRBV19	NA	TRBJ2-2	NA
CASSLQGADYEQYF	TGTGCCAGTAGTTTACAGGGGGCGGACTACGAGCAGTACTTC	TRBV19	TRBD1	TRBJ2-7	many
CASSQERKLAGVYEQYF	TGCGCCAGCAGCCAAGAGAGGAAATTAGCGGGAGTCTACGAGCAGTACTTC	TRBV4-1	TRBD2	TRBJ2-7	NA
CASSLKTGGRWNTEAFF	TGTGCCAGCAGCTTGAAAACAGGGGGCCGCTGGAACACTGAAGCTTTCTTT	TRBV5-4	TRBD1	TRBJ1-1	once
CATSMGQPSQETQYF	TGCGCCACCTCCATGGGACAGCCCTCCCAAGAGACCCAGTACTTC	TRBV5-1	TRBD1	TRBJ2-5	NA
CASSLAGSGSSYNEQFF	TGCGCCAGCAGCTTGGCTGGAAGCGGGAGCTCCTACAATGAGCAGTTCTTC	TRBV5-1	TRBD2	TRBJ2-1	NA
CASSQTPGQYSNQPQHF	TGTGCCAGCAGCCAAACTCCGGGACAGTATAGCAATCAGCCCCAGCATTTT	TRBV4-2	TRBD1	TRBJ1-5	NA
CASSTSGRTNTGELFF	TGCGCCAGCAGCACTAGCGGGAGAACGAACACCGGGGAGCTGTTTTTT	TRBV5-1	TRBD2	TRBJ2-2	NA
CASSGGSNEKLFF	TGTGCCAGCTCAGGGGGTTCTAATGAAAAACTGTTTTTT	TRBV6-5	TRBD1	TRBJ1-4	NA
CASERTGGMNTEAFF	TGTGCCAGCGAACGAACAGGGGGCATGAACACTGAAGCTTTCTTT	TRBV6-5	TRBD1	TRBJ1-1	once
CASSLDRTGTEAFF	TGTGCCAGCAGCTTAGATAGGACAGGCACTGAAGCTTTCTTT	TRBV11-2	TRBD1	TRBJ1-1	NA
CASRRATASTDTQYF	TGTGCCAGCCGAAGAGCCACCGCCAGCACAGATACGCAGTATTTT	TRBV9	NA	TRBJ2-3	NA
CASSSTRDTSYEQYF	TGTGCCAGCAGTTCGACCAGGGACACCTCCTACGAGCAGTACTTC	TRBV6-6	NA	TRBJ2-7	NA